These 28 T cell receptor beta chains share one sample of origin, sequenced in a study of shared clonotypes between healthy human individuals. TCRdb keeps only in-frame clones here, not all; method: immunoSEQ multiplex PCR. The sample consists of 2 million to 3 million clones, more than 85% of them appearing once. Sequenced input: naive CD4+ T cells from PBMCs. As to subset: CD45RA+ positively selected. These receptors were collected from a man aged 18 to 35 in good health. Some clones in this sample may be carry-over from other donors' samples.

CDR3 residues: CASSLGQGLAAIYF. DNA of the CDR3: TGTGCCAGCAGCTTAGGACAGGGACTTGCCGCCATATATTTT. The V gene is TRBV7-9, the J gene TRBJ1-3; TRBD1 matches 7 bases. CDR1 and CDR2 from the germline V gene are SEHNR and FQNEAQ (reference sequence). V dropped 1 base and J dropped 11; count of bases not matched to a gene: 8. The CDR3 runs to 14 residues.

The rearrangement uses TRBV7-2 and TRBJ2-1, with 8 bases that match TRBD2. J lost 0 bases, V lost 3 bases, and 1 base had no gene match. The CDR3 consists of 15 residues. Per germline, CDR1 SGHTA and CDR2 FQGNSA. The CDR3 DNA sequence: TGTGCCAGCAGCTTTAGCGGGATCTCCTACAATGAGCAGTTCTTC. Translation gives CASSFSGISYNEQFF.

The chain carries TRBV14 and TRBJ2-7; maybe TRBD1 (6 bases). Trimming took 5 bases from V and 2 from J, leaving 10 bases between them. Germline-derived CDR1 and CDR2 are SGHDN and FVKESK. The CDR3 length is 13 residues. The CDR3 nucleotides are TGTGCCAGCAGCTTTCGGACAGCCTACGAGCAGTACTTC. It specifies CASSFRTAYEQYF. The variable domain in full, completed from reference TRBV14 and TRBJ2-7, reads EAGVTQFPSHSVIEKGQTVTLRCDPISGHDNLYWYRRVMGKEIKFLLHFVKESKQDESGMPNNRFLAERTGGTYSTLKVQPAELEDSGVYFCASSFRTAYEQYFGPGTRLTVT.

The V and J genes are TRBV27 and TRBJ1-3; D is uncertain. The germline CDR1 and CDR2 sequences are MNHEY and SMNVEV (reference sequence). Trimming left V 5 bases short and J 8 bases short, with 22 bases between. This CDR3 has 16 amino acids. The CDR3 protein is CASSLRPPPSAYTIYF. The CDR3 nucleotides are TGTGCCAGCAGTCTGCGGCCCCCCCCGTCGGCATACACCATATATTTT.

The V gene is TRBV19, the J gene TRBJ1-4; D perhaps matches TRBD1 (6 bases). Germline CDR1 is LNHDA and CDR2 is SQIVND (reference sequence). The CDR3 covers 14 residues. Written as DNA, the CDR3 is TGTGCGAGTGAAGAGGGGGGCGCGGGTGAAAAACTGTTTTTT. Its protein product is CASEEGGAGEKLFF. Variable domain in full (rest from reference TRBV19 and TRBJ1-4): DGGITQSPKYLFRKEGQNVTLSCEQNLNHDAMYWYRQDPGQGLRLIYYSQIVNDFQKGDIAEGYSVSREKKESFPLTVTSAQKNPTAFYLCASEEGGAGEKLFFGSGTQLSVL.

This clone has just one count. The chain employs TRBV15 and TRBJ2-7; no clear D gene. The germline CDR1 and CDR2 sequences are LNHNV and YYDKDF (reference sequence). This CDR3 is 14 amino acids long. The ends were cut back, 0 bases at V and 0 bases at J, with 6 bases in the middle. The DNA for the CDR3 is TGTGCCACCAGCAGAGACTCCCTCTCCTACGAGCAGTACTTC. Its translation: CATSRDSLSYEQYF.

This rearrangement joins TRBV7-3 to TRBJ2-1, with a possible D match to TRBD2 (6 bases). V lost 5 bases, J lost 8 bases, and 19 bases lay in between. The germline CDR1 and CDR2 sequences are SGHTA and FQGTGA. The CDR3 length is 15 residues. Here the CDR3 reads CASSPSTRGGDEQFF. The CDR3 nucleotides read TGTGCCAGCAGCCCTTCGACCCGGGGCGGGGATGAGCAGTTCTTC.

The gene calls are TRBV5-4 and TRBJ2-1; a weak D match, TRBD2 (6 bases). Per the germline V gene, CDR1 is SGHNT and CDR2 is YYREEE (reference sequence). CDR3 length: 16 residues. Trimming left V 4 bases short and J 6 bases short, with 20 bases between. The CDR3 loop is CASSPGGGGPRNEQFF. Written as DNA, the CDR3 is TGTGCCAGCAGCCCTGGTGGGGGAGGCCCCCGCAATGAGCAGTTCTTC.

Comments on this clone: Because the CDR3 is missing its conserved closing phenylalanine or tryptophan, this is likely a read error. As DNA, the CDR3 is TGTGCCAGCAGCCTCGGGGGTGGGGTTCGGTACTATGGCTACACCCTC. Its translation: CASSLGGGVRYYGYTL. The J gene is TRBJ1-2, the V gene TRBV28; perhaps TRBD1 as D (5 bases). The CDR3 sequence is 16 residues long. CDR1 is MDHEN, CDR2 SYDVKM, per germline. Trimming removed 6 bases from V and 3 bases from J, with 20 bases in between.

This clone was recorded once. The CDR3 region is CASSLGSAGGPTDTDTQYF. Written as DNA, the CDR3 is TGCGCCAGCAGCTTGGGGTCTGCGGGAGGACCGACCGACACAGATACGCAGTATTTT. This chain joins TRBV5-1 and TRBJ2-3; TRBD2 matches 8 bases. Per the germline V gene, CDR1 is SGHRS and CDR2 is YFSETQ. After removal of 0 bases from V and 2 bases from J, the junction contained 14 bases not matched to a gene. This CDR3 has 19 amino acids. The complete variable domain, with remaining parts taken from reference TRBV5-1 and TRBJ2-3, reads KAGVTQTPRYLIKTRGQQVTLSCSPISGHRSVSWYQQTPGQGLQFLFEYFSETQRNKGNFPGRFSGRQFSNSRSEMNVSTLELGDSALYLCASSLGSAGGPTDTDTQYFGPGTRLTVL.

The gene calls are TRBV7-6 and TRBJ2-5; 9 nucleotides match TRBD2. The CDR3 is 16 amino acids. The germline V gene has CDR1 SGHVS and CDR2 FNYEAQ. The trim removed 6 bases at V and 5 bases at J, leaving 13 bases unmatched. The CDR3 DNA is TGTGCCAGCAGTGTAGCGGGGGAGCAAAACCTGGAGACCCAGTACTTC. It encodes CASSVAGEQNLETQYF. Full variable domain (remainder filled in from reference TRBV7-6 and TRBJ2-5): GAGVSQSPRYKVTKRGQDVALRCDPISGHVSLYWYRQALGQGPEFLTYFNYEAQQDKSGLPNDRFSAERPEGSISTLTIQRTEQRDSAMYRCASSVAGEQNLETQYFGPGTRLLVL.

This clone was picked up one time. The chain links TRBV7-9 to TRBJ1-4, with 8 positions matching TRBD1. Germline CDR1 SEHNR, CDR2 FQNEAQ (reference sequence). This CDR3 comprises 13 residues. Germline trimming cut 1 base from V and 8 bases from J; bases unmatched to any gene: 0. The CDR3 sequence: CASSLDRGEKLFF. CDR3 sequence (DNA): TGTGCCAGCAGCTTAGACAGGGGGGAAAAACTGTTTTTT.

The sample holds one count of this clone. V usage is TRBV7-6 and J usage is TRBJ2-3; tentatively, D is TRBD1 or TRBD2 (6 bases each). V lost 1 base and J lost 5, with 10 bases in between. Per the germline V gene, CDR1 is SGHVS and CDR2 is FNYEAQ. The CDR3 is 14 amino acids. CDR3 nucleotide sequence: TGTGCCAGCAGCTTAGGGGGGGCGATAGATACGCAGTATTTT. It yields the protein CASSLGGAIDTQYF.

The CDR3 spells CASSGVRGQGLDEQYF. The DNA for the CDR3 is TGTGCCAGCAGTGGTGTTCGTGGACAGGGACTTGACGAGCAGTACTTC. The rearrangement links TRBV2 to TRBJ2-7; 8 bases map to TRBD1. Trimming cost V 4 bases and J 5 bases; bases outside gene matches: 13. The CDR3 runs 16 residues. The germline gives CDR1 SNHLY, CDR2 FYNNEI.

J is TRBJ1-1 and V is TRBV5-1; perhaps TRBD1 as D (6 bases). Germline values: CDR1 SGHRS, CDR2 YFSETQ. The V gene lost 4 bases and the J gene lost 5 bases, with 18 bases spanning the gap. This CDR3 is 15 amino acids long. The CDR3 DNA sequence: TGCGCCAGCAGCCCCCCTCCGGGGGCGCGAACTGAAGCTTTCTTT. This gives the protein CASSPPPGARTEAFF.

This chain joins TRBV7-3 and TRBJ2-1; 7 bases fit TRBD2. The length of the CDR3 is 15 residues. Germline-derived CDR1 and CDR2 are SGHTA and FQGTGA. J lost 4 bases, V lost 5 bases, and 8 bases had no gene match. The CDR3 is CASSPRRGEYNEQFF. DNA for the CDR3: TGTGCCAGCAGCCCCCGTCGGGGGGAGTACAATGAGCAGTTCTTC.

The rearrangement links TRBV30 to TRBJ2-4; the match to TRBD2 covers 7 bases. The CDR3 spans 13 residues. The trim removed 7 bases at V and 7 bases at J, leaving 10 bases unmatched. From germline, CDR1 is GTSNPN and CDR2 SVGIG (reference sequence). CDR3 sequence: CASKELARNIQYF. CDR3 nucleotides: TGTGCCTCCAAGGAACTAGCGAGGAACATTCAGTACTTC.

The V call is TRBV2, the J call TRBJ2-2; D remains unclear. Per germline, CDR1 SNHLY and CDR2 FYNNEI. The CDR3 is 14 amino acids. Trimming removed 4 bases at V and 4 bases at J, with 10 bases between. The CDR3 DNA reads as TGTGCCAGCAGTGCGTCTACTTTCACCGGGGAGCTGTTTTTT. It translates to CASSASTFTGELFF.

About this clone: This CDR3 is also generated by other DNA sequences in the sample. This sequence joins TRBV9 and TRBJ2-3; 11 bases are shared with TRBD2. The junction had 7 bases not matched to a gene; V was cut back by 2 bases and J by 5 bases. The CDR3 length is 16 residues. Germline values: CDR1 SGDLS, CDR2 YYNGEE. DNA of the CDR3: TGTGCCAGCAGCGTTGCCCTAGCGGGAGGAGGAGATACGCAGTATTTT. Amino acid sequence: CASSVALAGGGDTQYF.

There are a few counts of this clone. This chain uses TRBV7-8 with TRBJ2-1, with D unclear. CDR1 and CDR2 (germline): SGHVS, FQNEAQ. This CDR3 contains 11 residues. Trimming removed 5 bases from V and 9 bases from J, with 8 bases in between. This chain's CDR3 is CASSISSEQFF. CDR3 DNA sequence: TGTGCCAGCAGCATAAGTAGTGAGCAGTTCTTC.

The rearrangement joins TRBV20-1 to TRBJ2-7, with 8 bases lining up with TRBD1. The CDR3 is 11 residues long. J lost 6 bases, V lost 4 bases, and 2 bases had no gene match. CDR1 DFQATT and CDR2 SNEGSKA come from the germline V gene (reference sequence). The CDR3 coding sequence is TGCAGTGCTATGGACAGGGTCGAGCAGTACTTC. Translating it yields CSAMDRVEQYF.

The chain carries TRBV28 and TRBJ1-5, with D tentatively TRBD1 (6 bases). The CDR3 loop spans 12 amino acids. Trimming left V 6 bases short and J 7 bases short, with 10 bases between. Germline V gives CDR1 MDHEN, CDR2 SYDVKM. CDR3 coding DNA: TGTGCCAGCAGCATACAGGGACAGCCCCAGCATTTT. Translation: CASSIQGQPQHF. The complete variable domain, with remaining parts taken from reference TRBV28 and TRBJ1-5, reads DVKVTQSSRYLVKRTGEKVFLECVQDMDHENMFWYRQDPGLGLRLIYFSYDVKMKEKGDIPEGYSVSREKKERFSLILESASTNQTSMYLCASSIQGQPQHFGDGTRLSIL.

This clone occurred once. V gene TRBV5-1 combines with J gene TRBJ1-2, with 8 bases fitting TRBD1. Trimming cost V 7 bases and J 0 bases; bases outside gene matches: 11. The CDR3 runs to 16 residues. CDR1 and CDR2 from the germline V gene are SGHRS and YFSETQ. The CDR3: CASREPDRGANYGYTF. The CDR3 nucleotides are TGCGCCAGCCGAGAACCAGACAGGGGAGCTAACTATGGCTACACCTTC.

In nucleotides, the CDR3 is TGTGCCAGCAGCTTAGTGGCCTCTTACAATGAGCAGTTCTTC. Translated: CASSLVASYNEQFF. The chain couples TRBV11-2 to TRBJ2-1; D remains ambiguous. In germline, CDR1 is SGHAT, CDR2 FQNNGV. The CDR3 runs 14 residues. Trimming shortened V by 1 base and J by 4 bases, and 8 bases separated the two germline ends.

This chain connects TRBV6-5 to TRBJ2-1; 9 positions match TRBD2. This CDR3 has 14 amino acids. Germline V CDR1 and CDR2: MNHEY, SVGAGI. Trimming took 0 bases from V and 9 from J; bases not matched to a gene: 3. CDR3 amino acids: CASSYSGSGSEQFF. In nucleotides, the CDR3 is TGTGCCAGCAGTTACTCGGGTAGCGGGAGTGAGCAGTTCTTC.

The J gene is TRBJ1-2, the V gene TRBV5-6; unclear D gene. Per germline, CDR1 SGHDT and CDR2 YYEEEE. Trimming took off 2 bases at V and 8 bases at J, with 13 bases between the two ends. The CDR3 is 13 residues long. The CDR3 DNA follows: TGTGCCAGCAGCTTAAGGCCCCGTGAAGGCTACACCTTC. Protein sequence: CASSLRPREGYTF.

Written as DNA, the CDR3 is TGTGCCAGCAGCTTAAGACAGGGGATCGGAGAGACCCAGTACTTC. Its protein is CASSLRQGIGETQYF. The J gene is TRBJ2-5, the V gene TRBV7-6, with 8 nucleotides matching TRBD1. CDR3 length: 15 residues. V dropped 2 bases and J dropped 4; count of bases not matched to a gene: 6. Germline lookup yields CDR1 SGHVS and CDR2 FNYEAQ. Full variable domain (outside the CDR3, taken from reference TRBV7-6 and TRBJ2-5): GAGVSQSPRYKVTKRGQDVALRCDPISGHVSLYWYRQALGQGPEFLTYFNYEAQQDKSGLPNDRFSAERPEGSISTLTIQRTEQRDSAMYRCASSLRQGIGETQYFGPGTRLLVL.

V and J are TRBV27 and TRBJ1-2; TRBD1 matches 7 bases. The length of the CDR3 is 15 residues. CDR1 and CDR2 from the germline V gene are MNHEY and SMNVEV (reference sequence). J lost 5 bases, V lost 4 bases, and 10 bases had no gene match. CDR3 bases: TGTGCCAGCAGTTCCTCGGCGGGGACAGTTTATGGCTACACCTTC. It is translated as CASSSSAGTVYGYTF.